This T cell receptor beta chain was documented in a study of T-cell memory formation after mild COVID-19. In its sample, this clonotype was seen a few times. UMIs and sample barcodes were carried by the TCR alpha and TCR beta cDNA libraries that 5'RACE produced using constant-segment primers. TCRdb reanalysed the 5' RACE reads using MiXCR and keeps one entry per CDR3 protein. The data hold fewer than 450,000 distinct CDR3 sequences, with about 24% observed a single time. The sequencing input was PBMCs or a T cell subset sorted from them (not recorded which). The TCR comes from an adult woman who had mild COVID-19 (a few samples of this study predate the infection). Cell type and time point are not known.

The CDR3 region is CASSLPRPREQFF. CDR3 nucleotide sequence: TGTGCCAGCAGCTTACCGAGGCCTCGCGAGCAGTTCTTC. The chain couples TRBV7-8 to TRBJ2-1; D remains ambiguous. V lost 2 bases, J lost 10 bases, and 12 bases lay in between. The CDR3 loop spans 13 amino acids. The germline V gene encodes CDR1 SGHVS and CDR2 FQNEAQ.